Shown below are 18 T cell receptor beta chains from a single sample sequenced in a study of T cell repertoires in cytomegalovirus infection. Which antigens these TCRs recognize remains unknown. Each CDR3 protein gets one entry after TCRdb re-called the reads with MiXCR. Of over 100,000 distinct CDR3 sequences listed, 25% to 30% were seen once; the top ten hold about 81%. The specimen comprised CD8+ T cells from cultured PBMCs, sampled from culture after CMV antigen stimulation. The receptors shown here come from a human donor in good health (CMV status not recorded). Some clones in this sample may be carry-over from other donors' samples.

The table lists this clonotype with a few counts. This rearrangement joins TRBV7-6 to TRBJ2-3, with D tentatively TRBD2 (6 bases). Germline CDR1 is SGHVS and CDR2 is FNYEAQ. The CDR3 loop spans 14 amino acids. V lost 5 bases and J lost 0, with 9 bases in between. Here the CDR3 reads CASSRRESTDTQYF. The DNA for the CDR3 is TGTGCCAGCAGCCGCCGGGAGAGCACAGATACGCAGTATTTT.

The V gene is TRBV7-6, the J gene TRBJ1-6, with a weak D call TRBD1 (6 bases). Looked up from germline, CDR1 is SGHVS and CDR2 is FNYEAQ. V lost 1 base to trimming and J lost 6 bases, with 13 bases between them. The CDR3 runs 16 residues. The CDR3 bases are TGTGCCAGCAGCTTAGTACAGGGAGATCGTAATTCACCCCTCCACTTT. This gives the protein CASSLVQGDRNSPLHF.

The V and J genes are TRBV12-3 or TRBV12-4 and TRBJ1-5; D gene uncertain. V gave up 6 bases and J gave up 0 bases, with 15 bases separating them. The CDR3 has 16 amino acids. In DNA form, the CDR3 reads TGTGCCAGCAGCATCGGTCGCGAGTATAGCAATCAGCCCCAGCATTTT. It codes for CASSIGREYSNQPQHF.

The CDR3 DNA reads as TGTGCCAGCAGTTTATCCGGGACAGGGGCGTACTGGACCCAGTACTTC. Its protein product is CASSLSGTGAYWTQYF. The gene calls are TRBV27 and TRBJ2-5, with TRBD1 identical over 10 bases. The V segment lost 0 bases and the J segment 7 bases; nucleotides outside the gene matches: 8. This CDR3 is 16 amino acids long. CDR1 is MNHEY, CDR2 SMNVEV, per germline (reference sequence).

The V call is TRBV5-1, the J call TRBJ2-7; tentatively, D is TRBD1 (6 bases). V was cut by 3 bases and J by 3 bases, with 13 bases left in between. This CDR3 region has 14 residues. Germline-derived CDR1 and CDR2 are SGHRS and YFSETQ. For the CDR3, the DNA is TGCGCCAGCAGCTCCGGGACATGCATCTACGAGCAGTACTTC. This gives the protein CASSSGTCIYEQYF.

In this sample, this clonotype turned up many times. V and J are TRBV7-6 and TRBJ2-3; D possibly uses TRBD1 or TRBD2 (6 bases each). CDR3 length equals 17 residues. The V gene lost 5 bases and the J gene lost 6 bases, with 24 bases spanning the gap. The germline V gene encodes CDR1 SGHVS and CDR2 FNYEAQ. CDR3 sequence: CASSLLAHGGPFDTQYF. The CDR3 DNA reads TGTGCCAGCAGCCTACTTGCCCACGGGGGCCCTTTTGATACGCAGTATTTT.

This clonotype was seen at least ten times. The J gene is TRBJ1-2, the V gene TRBV7-9, with 7 bases that match TRBD1. The J segment lost 0 bases and the V segment lost 6 bases, leaving 4 bases of the junction unmatched. This CDR3 contains 14 residues. The germline V gene has CDR1 SEHNR and CDR2 FQNEAQ (reference sequence). The CDR3 DNA reads as TGTGCCAGCAGTTCAGGACAGGCTAACTATGGCTACACCTTC. Residues: CASSSGQANYGYTF.

This chain uses TRBV7-9 with TRBJ2-7; D is unresolved. CDR1 is SEHNR, CDR2 FQNEAQ, per germline (reference sequence). This CDR3 has 12 amino acids. V was pared by 6 bases and J by 0 bases, with 6 bases between. CDR3: CASRDGSYEQYF. As DNA, the CDR3 is TGTGCCAGCAGGGACGGCTCCTACGAGCAGTACTTC.

This clonotype was counted at least ten times. This chain links TRBV7-2 with TRBJ2-7; D not certain. Germline V lookup: CDR1 SGHTA, CDR2 FQGNSA. The germline V and J ends were trimmed by 5 bases and 0 bases, with 8 bases remaining between them. The CDR3 spans 13 residues. CDR3 sequence (DNA): TGTGCCAGCAGCATCGTCAGCTCCTACGAGCAGTACTTC. Amino acid sequence: CASSIVSSYEQYF.

CDR3 residues: CASSIAGDKAFF. DNA of the CDR3: TGTGCCAGTAGTATCGCGGGGGATAAAGCTTTCTTT. V usage is TRBV19 and J usage is TRBJ1-1; possibly TRBD1 for D (5 bases). The germline CDR1 and CDR2 sequences are LNHDA and SQIVND (reference sequence). The ends were cut back, 3 bases at V and 9 bases at J, with 11 bases in the middle. This CDR3 region has 12 residues. The full variable domain, in which reference TRBV19 and TRBJ1-1 provide the parts outside the CDR3, is DGGITQSPKYLFRKEGQNVTLSCEQNLNHDAMYWYRQDPGQGLRLIYYSQIVNDFQKGDIAEGYSVSREKKESFPLTVTSAQKNPTAFYLCASSIAGDKAFFGQGTRLTVV.

The V and J genes are TRBV28 and TRBJ2-1, with 9 bases identical to TRBD2. The germline V gene encodes CDR1 MDHEN and CDR2 SYDVKM. The CDR3 covers 16 residues. The V and J ends lost 5 bases and 8 bases, in that order; junction bases with no gene match: 13. For the CDR3, the DNA is TGTGCCAGCAGTCTACCTCTCGCGGGGGGGCCTGATGAGCAGTTCTTC. It encodes CASSLPLAGGPDEQFF.

This clonotype was counted between two and nine times. The V call is TRBV12-3 or TRBV12-4, the J call TRBJ1-5; the D gene is possibly TRBD1 (5 bases). The CDR3 runs to 14 residues. V shed 6 bases and J shed 0 bases, with 9 bases lying between them. The CDR3 coding sequence is TGTGCCAGCAGCCCAGGGAATAGCAATCAGCCCCAGCATTTT. This codes for CASSPGNSNQPQHF.

This clonotype was seen just once. The chain links TRBV12-3 or TRBV12-4 to TRBJ2-1; D might be TRBD2 (5 bases). The CDR3 has 17 residues. V was clipped by 5 bases and J by 4 bases, with 21 bases between them. The DNA of the CDR3 is TGTGCCAGCAGTGGGTCCGGGCCGAGGCGAGGGTACAATGAGCAGTTCTTC. Amino acids: CASSGSGPRRGYNEQFF.

This chain joins TRBV15 and TRBJ2-1; D gene ambiguous. V was cut by 1 base and J by 6 bases, with 22 bases left in between. This CDR3 is 18 amino acids long. Germline CDR1 and CDR2: LNHNV and YYDKDF (reference sequence). The CDR3 region has the DNA TGTGCCACCAGCAGAGCTGTCCCCGCCGTCCGGAGTTTCAATGAGCAGTTCTTC. Its protein product is CATSRAVPAVRSFNEQFF.

V usage is TRBV28 and J usage is TRBJ1-3; D is ambiguous. CDR3 length equals 14 residues. Trimming removed 1 base from V and 2 bases from J, with 6 bases in between. Germline V gene sequence: CDR1 MDHEN, CDR2 SYDVKM. In DNA form, the CDR3 reads TGTGCCAGCAGTTTATTCGGGGCTGGAAACACCATATATTTT. Protein: CASSLFGAGNTIYF. Filled out from reference TRBV28 and TRBJ1-3, the complete variable domain reads DVKVTQSSRYLVKRTGEKVFLECVQDMDHENMFWYRQDPGLGLRLIYFSYDVKMKEKGDIPEGYSVSREKKERFSLILESASTNQTSMYLCASSLFGAGNTIYFGEGSWLTVV.

This clonotype was counted between two and nine times. The chain employs TRBV19 and TRBJ2-2, with D unclear. The CDR3 covers 13 residues. Looked up from germline, CDR1 is LNHDA and CDR2 is SQIVND (reference sequence). The V end lost 9 bases, the J end lost 7 bases, and 15 bases lay between the germline ends. CDR3 loop: CASLKSGLGELFF. Here the CDR3 DNA reads TGTGCCAGCCTCAAATCGGGTCTCGGGGAGCTGTTTTTT.

As regards this clonotype: One end of the junction does not line up with germline, which may come from a read error. The rearrangement uses TRBV7-4 and TRBJ2-2; no clear D. Germline CDR1 reads SGHVT; CDR2 reads SQSDAQ. The CDR3 is made up of 15 amino acids. In nucleotides, the CDR3 is TGTGTCAGCAGCCCGTCTGGAACATACACCGGGGAGCTGTTTTTT. Amino acids: CVSSPSGTYTGELFF.

The chain's CDR3 is CASSHQIAGVDEQFF. CDR3 sequence (DNA): TGTGCCAGCAGCCACCAGATAGCGGGGGTAGATGAGCAGTTCTTC. V gene TRBV7-9 combines with J gene TRBJ2-1; TRBD2 matches 9 bases. Trimming removed 5 bases from V and 8 bases from J; junction bases left unmatched: 10. The CDR3 totals 15 residues. Germline assignment: CDR1 SEHNR and CDR2 FQNEAQ (reference sequence). The entire variable domain, with the rest obtained from reference TRBV7-9 and TRBJ2-1, is as follows: DTGVSQNPRHKITKRGQNVTFRCDPISEHNRLYWYRQTLGQGPEFLTYFQNEAQLEKSRLLSDRFSAERPKGSFSTLEIQRTEQGDSAMYLCASSHQIAGVDEQFFGPGTRLTVL.